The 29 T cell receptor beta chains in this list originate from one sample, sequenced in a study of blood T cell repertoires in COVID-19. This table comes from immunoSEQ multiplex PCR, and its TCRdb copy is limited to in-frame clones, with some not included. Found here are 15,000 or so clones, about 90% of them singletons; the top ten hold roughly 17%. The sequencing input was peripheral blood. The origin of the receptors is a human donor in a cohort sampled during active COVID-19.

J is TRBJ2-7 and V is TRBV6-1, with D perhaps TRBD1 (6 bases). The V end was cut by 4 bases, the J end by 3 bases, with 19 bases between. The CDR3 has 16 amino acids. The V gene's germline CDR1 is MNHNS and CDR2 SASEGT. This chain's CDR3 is CASSAVQGYGDYEQYF. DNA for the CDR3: TGTGCCAGCAGTGCCGTACAGGGTTACGGGGACTACGAGCAGTACTTC.

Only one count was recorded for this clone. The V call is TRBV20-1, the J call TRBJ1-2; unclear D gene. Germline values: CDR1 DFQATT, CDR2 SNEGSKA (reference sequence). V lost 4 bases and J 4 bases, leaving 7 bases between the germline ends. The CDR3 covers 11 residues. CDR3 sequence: CSATAGYGYTF. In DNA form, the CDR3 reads TGCAGTGCTACCGCCGGCTATGGCTACACCTTC.

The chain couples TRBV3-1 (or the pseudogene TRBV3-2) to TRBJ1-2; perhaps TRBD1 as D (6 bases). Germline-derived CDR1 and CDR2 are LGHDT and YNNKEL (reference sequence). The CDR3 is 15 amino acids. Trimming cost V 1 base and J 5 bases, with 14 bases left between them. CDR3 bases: TGTGCCAGCAGCCAAGTCGACAGGCCCCGGTATGGCTACACCTTC. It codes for CASSQVDRPRYGYTF.

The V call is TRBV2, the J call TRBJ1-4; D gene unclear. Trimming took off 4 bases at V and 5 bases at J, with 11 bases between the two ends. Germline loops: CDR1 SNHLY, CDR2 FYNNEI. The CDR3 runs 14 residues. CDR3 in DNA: TGTGCCAGCAGTGTTGGACGGAGGAATGAAAAACTGTTTTTT. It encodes CASSVGRRNEKLFF. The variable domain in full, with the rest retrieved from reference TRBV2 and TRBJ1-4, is EPEVTQTPSHQVTQMGQEVILRCVPISNHLYFYWYRQILGQKVEFLVSFYNNEISEKSEIFDDQFSVERPDGSNFTLKIRSTKLEDSAMYFCASSVGRRNEKLFFGSGTQLSVL.

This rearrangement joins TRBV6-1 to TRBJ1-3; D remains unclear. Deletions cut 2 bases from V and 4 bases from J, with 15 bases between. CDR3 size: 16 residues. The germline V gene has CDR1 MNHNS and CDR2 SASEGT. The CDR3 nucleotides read TGTGCCAGCAGTGAATTAGGTGGTTACGGGGGAAACACCATATATTTT. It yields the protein CASSELGGYGGNTIYF.

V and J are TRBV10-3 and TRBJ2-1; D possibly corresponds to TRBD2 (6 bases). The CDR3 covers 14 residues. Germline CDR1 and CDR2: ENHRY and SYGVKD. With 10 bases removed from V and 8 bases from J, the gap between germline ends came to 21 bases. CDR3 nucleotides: TGTGCCAGCCGGGGGTCAAAAGACGGGTATGAGCAGTTCTTC. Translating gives CASRGSKDGYEQFF.

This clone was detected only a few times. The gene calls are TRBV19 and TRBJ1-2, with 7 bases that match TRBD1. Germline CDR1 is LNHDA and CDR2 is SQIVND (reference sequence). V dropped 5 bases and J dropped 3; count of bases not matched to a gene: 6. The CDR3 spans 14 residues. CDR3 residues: CASSLDRAHYGYTF. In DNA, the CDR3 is TGTGCCAGTAGTCTCGACAGGGCTCACTATGGCTACACCTTC.

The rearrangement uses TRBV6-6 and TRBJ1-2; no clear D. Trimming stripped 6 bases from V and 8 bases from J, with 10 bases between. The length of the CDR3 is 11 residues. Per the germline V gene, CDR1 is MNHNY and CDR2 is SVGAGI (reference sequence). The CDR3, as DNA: TGTGCCAGCAGAAGCTTGACAGGCTACACCTTC. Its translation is CASRSLTGYTF.

CDR3 in amino acids: CASSYFGPGNTDTQYF. Here the CDR3 DNA reads TGTGCCAGCAGTTACTTCGGCCCGGGGAACACAGATACGCAGTATTTT. The chain links TRBV6-5 to TRBJ2-3, with D maybe TRBD2 (5 bases). The CDR3 runs to 16 residues. The germline V and J ends were trimmed by 1 base and 2 bases, with 13 bases remaining between them. Germline CDR1 MNHEY, CDR2 SVGAGI.

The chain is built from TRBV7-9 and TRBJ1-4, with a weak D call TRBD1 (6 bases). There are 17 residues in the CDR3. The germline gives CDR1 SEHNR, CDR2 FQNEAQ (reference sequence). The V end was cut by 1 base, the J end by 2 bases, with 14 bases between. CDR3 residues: CASSLGATGSTNEKLFF. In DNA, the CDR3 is TGTGCCAGCAGCTTAGGGGCTACAGGGAGTACTAATGAAAAACTGTTTTTT.

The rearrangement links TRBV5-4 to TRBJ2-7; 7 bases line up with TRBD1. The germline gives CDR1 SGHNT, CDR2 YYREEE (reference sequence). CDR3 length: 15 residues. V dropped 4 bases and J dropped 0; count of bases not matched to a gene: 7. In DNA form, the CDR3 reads TGTGCCAGCAGCCGAATGACAGGGACCTCCTACGAGCAGTACTTC. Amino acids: CASSRMTGTSYEQYF.

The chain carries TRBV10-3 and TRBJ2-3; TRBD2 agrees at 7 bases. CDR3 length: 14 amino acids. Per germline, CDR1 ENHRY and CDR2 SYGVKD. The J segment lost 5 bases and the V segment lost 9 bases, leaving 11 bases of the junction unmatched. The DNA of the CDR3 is TGTGCCATGGGGGAGGGTAGGCCAGAAGATACGCAGTATTTT. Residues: CAMGEGRPEDTQYF.

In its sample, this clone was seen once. The CDR3 protein is CASSLELSTAYGYTF. The CDR3 bases are TGTGCCAGCTCACTGGAGCTCTCTACGGCATATGGCTACACCTTC. This chain links TRBV18 with TRBJ1-2, with unresolved D. The germline V gene encodes CDR1 KGHSH and CDR2 LQKENI. This CDR3 is 15 amino acids long. V lost 4 bases to trimming and J lost 5 bases, with 17 bases between them.

The DNA of the CDR3 is TGTGCCAGCAGGACCGCAGGGCTGGGTTGGGAGCAGTTCTTC. This sequence encodes CASRTAGLGWEQFF. The chain carries TRBV2 and TRBJ2-1; perhaps TRBD1 as D (5 bases). Germline CDR1 is SNHLY and CDR2 is FYNNEI. V was pared by 6 bases and J by 10 bases, with 19 bases between. The CDR3 loop spans 14 amino acids.

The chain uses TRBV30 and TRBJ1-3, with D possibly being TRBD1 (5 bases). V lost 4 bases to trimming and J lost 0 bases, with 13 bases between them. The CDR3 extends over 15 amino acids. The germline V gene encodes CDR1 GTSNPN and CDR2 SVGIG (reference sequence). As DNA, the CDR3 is TGTGCCTGGACTACGGGGACTTACTCTGGAAACACCATATATTTT. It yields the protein CAWTTGTYSGNTIYF.

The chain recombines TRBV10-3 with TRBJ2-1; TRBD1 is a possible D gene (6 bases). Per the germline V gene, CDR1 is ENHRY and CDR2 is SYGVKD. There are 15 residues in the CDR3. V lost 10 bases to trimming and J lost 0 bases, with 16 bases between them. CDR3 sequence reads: CATEGDMSSYNEQFF. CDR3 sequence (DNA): TGTGCCACCGAGGGGGATATGAGCTCCTACAATGAGCAGTTCTTC.

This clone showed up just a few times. The CDR3 bases are TGTGCCAGCACCCGCCGGGAGGGCTATAATTCACCCCTCCACTTT. Amino acid sequence: CASTRREGYNSPLHF. V is TRBV6-5 and J is TRBJ1-6; D is unresolved. The V end lost 7 bases, the J end lost 3 bases, and 13 bases lay between the germline ends. Germline lookup yields CDR1 MNHEY and CDR2 SVGAGI. This CDR3 comprises 15 residues.

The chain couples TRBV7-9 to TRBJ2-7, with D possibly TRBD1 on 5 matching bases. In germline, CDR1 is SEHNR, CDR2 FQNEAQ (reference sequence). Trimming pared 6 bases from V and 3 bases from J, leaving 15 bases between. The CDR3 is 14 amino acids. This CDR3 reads CASSALGQGYEQYF. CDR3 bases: TGTGCCAGCAGTGCCTTGGGCCAGGGCTACGAGCAGTACTTC.

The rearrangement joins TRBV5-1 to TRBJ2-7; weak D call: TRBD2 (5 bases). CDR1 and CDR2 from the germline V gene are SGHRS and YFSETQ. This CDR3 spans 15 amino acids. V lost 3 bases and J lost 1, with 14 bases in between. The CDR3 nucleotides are TGCGCCAGCAGCTGGGAGTTTAGGGCGTCCTACGAGCAGTACTTC. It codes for CASSWEFRASYEQYF.

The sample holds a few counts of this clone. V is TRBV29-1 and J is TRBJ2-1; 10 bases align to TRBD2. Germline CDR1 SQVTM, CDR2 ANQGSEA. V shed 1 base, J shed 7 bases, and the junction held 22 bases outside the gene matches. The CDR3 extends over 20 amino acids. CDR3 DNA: TGCAGCGTTGAAGTAGGAGCTAGCGGGGGCTTTGGGACTCCTTGGAATGAGCAGTTCTTC. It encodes CSVEVGASGGFGTPWNEQFF.

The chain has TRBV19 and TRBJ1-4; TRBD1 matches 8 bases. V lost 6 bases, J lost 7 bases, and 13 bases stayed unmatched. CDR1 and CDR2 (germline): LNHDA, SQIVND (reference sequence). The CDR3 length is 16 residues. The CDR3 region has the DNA TGTGCCAGTAGCCCCAGAAGACAGGGGCTAGGTGAAAAACTGTTTTTT. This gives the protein CASSPRRQGLGEKLFF.

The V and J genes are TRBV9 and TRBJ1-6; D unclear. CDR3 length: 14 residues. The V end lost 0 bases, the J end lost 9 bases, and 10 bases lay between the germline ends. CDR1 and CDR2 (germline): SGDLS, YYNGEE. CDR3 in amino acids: CASSVAVRVSPLHF. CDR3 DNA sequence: TGTGCCAGCAGCGTAGCTGTGAGGGTTTCACCCCTCCACTTT.

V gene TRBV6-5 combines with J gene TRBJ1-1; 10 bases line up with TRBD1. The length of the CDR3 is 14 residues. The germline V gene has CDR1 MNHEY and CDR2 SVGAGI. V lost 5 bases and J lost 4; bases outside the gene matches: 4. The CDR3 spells CASSKRTGGTEAFF. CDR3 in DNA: TGTGCCAGCAGTAAGAGGACAGGGGGCACTGAAGCTTTCTTT.

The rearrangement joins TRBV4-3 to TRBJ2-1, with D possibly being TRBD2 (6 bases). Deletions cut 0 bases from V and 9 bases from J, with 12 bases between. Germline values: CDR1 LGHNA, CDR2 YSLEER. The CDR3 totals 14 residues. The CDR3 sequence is CASSQEGAGSEQFF. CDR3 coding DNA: TGCGCCAGCAGCCAAGAAGGGGCGGGGAGTGAGCAGTTCTTC.

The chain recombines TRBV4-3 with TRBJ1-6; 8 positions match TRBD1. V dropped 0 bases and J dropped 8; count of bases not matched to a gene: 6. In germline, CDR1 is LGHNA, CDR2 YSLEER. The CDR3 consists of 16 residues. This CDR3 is CASSQDGQGRDSPLHF. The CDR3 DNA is TGCGCCAGCAGCCAAGATGGACAGGGACGTGATTCACCCCTCCACTTT.

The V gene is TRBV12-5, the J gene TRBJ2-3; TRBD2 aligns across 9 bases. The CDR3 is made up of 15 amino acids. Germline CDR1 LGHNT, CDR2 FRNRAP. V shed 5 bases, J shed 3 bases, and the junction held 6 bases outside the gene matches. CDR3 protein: CASGQGLAETDTQYF. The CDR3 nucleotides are TGTGCTAGTGGTCAGGGACTAGCAGAAACAGATACGCAGTATTTT.

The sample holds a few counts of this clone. The CDR3 bases are TGTGCCACCAGCAGAGAACGAGATAGTAACACTGAAGCTTTCTTT. This gives the protein CATSRERDSNTEAFF. The chain carries TRBV15 and TRBJ1-1; the D is unclear. CDR3 length equals 15 residues. CDR1 and CDR2 from the germline V gene are LNHNV and YYDKDF (reference sequence). V was clipped by 0 bases and J by 2 bases, with 10 bases between them.

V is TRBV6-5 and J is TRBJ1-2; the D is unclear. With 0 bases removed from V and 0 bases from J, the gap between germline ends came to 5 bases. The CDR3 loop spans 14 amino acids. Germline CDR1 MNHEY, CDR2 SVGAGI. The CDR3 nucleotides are TGTGCCAGCAGTTACTCATCTGCTAACTATGGCTACACCTTC. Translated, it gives CASSYSSANYGYTF.

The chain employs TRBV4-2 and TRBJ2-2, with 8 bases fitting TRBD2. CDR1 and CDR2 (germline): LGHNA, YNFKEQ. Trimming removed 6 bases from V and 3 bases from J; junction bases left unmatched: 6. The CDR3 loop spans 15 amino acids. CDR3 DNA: TGTGCCAGCAGGCCTAGCGGGCATTACACCGGGGAGCTGTTTTTT. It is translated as CASRPSGHYTGELFF.